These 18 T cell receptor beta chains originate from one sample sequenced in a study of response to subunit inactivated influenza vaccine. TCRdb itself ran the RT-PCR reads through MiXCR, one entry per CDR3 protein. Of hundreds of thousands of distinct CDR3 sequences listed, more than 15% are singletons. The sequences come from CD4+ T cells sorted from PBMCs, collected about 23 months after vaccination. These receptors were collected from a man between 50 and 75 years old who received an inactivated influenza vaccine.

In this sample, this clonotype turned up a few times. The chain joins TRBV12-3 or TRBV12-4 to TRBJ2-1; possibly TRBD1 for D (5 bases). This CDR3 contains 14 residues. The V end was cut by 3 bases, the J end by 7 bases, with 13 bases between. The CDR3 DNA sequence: TGTGCCAGCAGTTTGGGTGTACAGGCGAATGAGCAGTTCTTC. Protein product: CASSLGVQANEQFF.

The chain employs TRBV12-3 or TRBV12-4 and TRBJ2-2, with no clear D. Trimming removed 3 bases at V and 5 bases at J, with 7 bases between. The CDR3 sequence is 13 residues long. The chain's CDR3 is CASSFQDTGELFF. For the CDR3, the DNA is TGTGCCAGCAGTTTTCAGGATACCGGGGAGCTGTTTTTT.

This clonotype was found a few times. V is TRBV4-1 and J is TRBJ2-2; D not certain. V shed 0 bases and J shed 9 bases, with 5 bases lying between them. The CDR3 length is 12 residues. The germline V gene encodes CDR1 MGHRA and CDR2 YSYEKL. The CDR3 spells CASSQDRRELFF. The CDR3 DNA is TGCGCCAGCAGCCAAGATCGGAGGGAGCTGTTTTTT.

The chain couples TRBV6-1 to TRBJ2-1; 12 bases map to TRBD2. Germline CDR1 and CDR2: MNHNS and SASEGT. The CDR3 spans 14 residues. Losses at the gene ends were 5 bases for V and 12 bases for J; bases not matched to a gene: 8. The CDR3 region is CASSPETSGRRQFF. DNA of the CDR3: TGTGCCAGCAGTCCTGAGACTAGCGGGAGACGGCAGTTCTTC.

CDR3 region: CAISYRGLGEQYF. The CDR3 DNA is TGTGCCATCAGTTACAGGGGACTGGGGGAGCAGTACTTC. V usage is TRBV10-3 and J usage is TRBJ2-7, with D maybe TRBD1 (7 bases). Germline loops: CDR1 ENHRY, CDR2 SYGVKD. The V gene lost 5 bases and the J gene lost 7 bases, with 15 bases spanning the gap. The CDR3 length is 13 residues.

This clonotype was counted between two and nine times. CDR3 sequence (DNA): TGTGCCAGCAGCTCCACGACAGGGGGCAACGAGCAGTACTTC. Its protein product is CASSSTTGGNEQYF. The V gene is TRBV11-1, the J gene TRBJ2-7; 10 bases map to TRBD1. The CDR3 is made up of 14 amino acids. Germline V CDR1 and CDR2: SGHAT, FQDESV (reference sequence). V trimming: 4 bases; J trimming: 5 bases; junction bases outside the gene matches: 5.

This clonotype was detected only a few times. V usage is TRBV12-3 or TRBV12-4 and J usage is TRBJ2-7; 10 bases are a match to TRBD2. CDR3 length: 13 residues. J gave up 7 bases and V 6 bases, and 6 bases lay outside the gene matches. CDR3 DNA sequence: TGTGCCAGCAGCACACTAGCGGGAAGTGAGCAGTACTTC. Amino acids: CASSTLAGSEQYF.

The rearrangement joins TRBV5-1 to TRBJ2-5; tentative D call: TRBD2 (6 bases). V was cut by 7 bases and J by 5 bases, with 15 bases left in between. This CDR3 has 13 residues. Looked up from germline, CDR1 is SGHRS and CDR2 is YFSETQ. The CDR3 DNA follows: TGCGCCAGCGGCCACCTCGGGGGTGAGACCCAGTACTTC. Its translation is CASGHLGGETQYF.

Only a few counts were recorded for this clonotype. The chain's CDR3 is CASSLFGRDEKLFF. The CDR3 DNA sequence: TGTGCCAGCAGCTTATTCGGAAGGGATGAAAAACTGTTTTTT. The J gene is TRBJ1-4, the V gene TRBV7-9; D unclear. The V end was cut by 2 bases, the J end by 6 bases, with 10 bases between. Germline CDR1 is SEHNR and CDR2 is FQNEAQ (reference sequence). The length of the CDR3 is 14 residues.

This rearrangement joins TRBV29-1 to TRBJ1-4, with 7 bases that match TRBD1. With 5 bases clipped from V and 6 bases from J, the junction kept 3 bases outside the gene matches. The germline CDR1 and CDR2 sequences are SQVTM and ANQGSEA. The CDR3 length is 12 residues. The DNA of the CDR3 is TGCAGCGTTCGAGGGACAGATGAAAAACTGTTTTTT. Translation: CSVRGTDEKLFF.

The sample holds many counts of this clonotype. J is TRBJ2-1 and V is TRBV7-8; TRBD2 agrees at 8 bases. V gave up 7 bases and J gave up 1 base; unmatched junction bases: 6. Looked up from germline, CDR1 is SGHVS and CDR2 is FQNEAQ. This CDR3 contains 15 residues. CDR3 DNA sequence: TGTGCCAGCACCCTAGCGGGTGGGTCCTACAATGAGCAGTTCTTC. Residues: CASTLAGGSYNEQFF.

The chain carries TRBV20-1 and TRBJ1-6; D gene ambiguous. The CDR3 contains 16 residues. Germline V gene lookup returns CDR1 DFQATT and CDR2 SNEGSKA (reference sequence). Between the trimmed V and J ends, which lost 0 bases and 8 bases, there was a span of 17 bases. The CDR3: CSARDGAERFYSPLHF. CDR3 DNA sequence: TGCAGTGCTAGAGATGGAGCCGAGAGATTTTATTCACCCCTCCACTTT.

The CDR3 protein is CASSQGTQQETQYF. The DNA of the CDR3 is TGTGCCAGCAGCCAAGGGACTCAACAAGAGACCCAGTACTTC. This chain joins TRBV3-1 and TRBJ2-5, with a weak D call TRBD2 (5 bases). The CDR3 loop spans 14 amino acids. Germline V gene lookup returns CDR1 LGHDT and CDR2 YNNKEL (reference sequence). The germline V and J ends were trimmed by 1 base and 2 bases, with 8 bases remaining between them.

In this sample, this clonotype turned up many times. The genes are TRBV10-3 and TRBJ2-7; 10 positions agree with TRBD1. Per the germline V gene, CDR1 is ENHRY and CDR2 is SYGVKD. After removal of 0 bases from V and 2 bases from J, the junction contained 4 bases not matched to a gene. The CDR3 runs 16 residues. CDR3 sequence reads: CAISESVGTGAYEQYF. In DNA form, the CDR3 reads TGTGCCATCAGTGAGTCGGTGGGGACAGGGGCCTACGAGCAGTACTTC.

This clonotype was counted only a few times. CDR3 sequence: CASSQDIGGEQYF. DNA of the CDR3: TGCGCCAGCAGCCAAGATATCGGGGGCGAGCAGTACTTC. The chain couples TRBV4-3 to TRBJ2-7; maybe TRBD2 (6 bases). In germline, CDR1 is LGHNA, CDR2 YSLEER. Trimming left V 0 bases short and J 6 bases short, with 9 bases between. The CDR3 is 13 amino acids.

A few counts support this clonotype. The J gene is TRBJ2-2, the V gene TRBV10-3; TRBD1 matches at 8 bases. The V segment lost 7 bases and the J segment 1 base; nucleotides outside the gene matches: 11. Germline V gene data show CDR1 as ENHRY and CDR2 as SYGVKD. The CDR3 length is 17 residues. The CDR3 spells CAITPGAGTGNTGELFF. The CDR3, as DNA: TGTGCCATCACCCCGGGGGCCGGGACAGGGAACACCGGGGAGCTGTTTTTT.

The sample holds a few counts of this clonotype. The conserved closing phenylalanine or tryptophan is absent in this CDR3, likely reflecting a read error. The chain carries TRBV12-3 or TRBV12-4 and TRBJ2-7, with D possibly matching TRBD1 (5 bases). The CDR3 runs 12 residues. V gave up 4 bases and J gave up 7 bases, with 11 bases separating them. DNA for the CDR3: TGTGCCAGCAGTTCAAGGACACTTGAGCAGTACTCC. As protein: CASSSRTLEQYS.

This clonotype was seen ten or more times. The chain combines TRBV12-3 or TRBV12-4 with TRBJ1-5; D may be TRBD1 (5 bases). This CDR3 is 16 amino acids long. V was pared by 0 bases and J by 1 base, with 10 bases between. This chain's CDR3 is CASSLATGVSNQPQHF. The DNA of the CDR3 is TGTGCCAGCAGTTTAGCCACAGGTGTCAGCAATCAGCCCCAGCATTTT.